Listed below are T cell receptor beta chains from one sample, sequenced in a study of CD8 T cells in ankylosing spondylitis. One entry per CDR3 protein, called by TCRdb with MiXCR from the 5' RACE reads. Among 390,000 or so distinct CDR3 sequences listed, approximately 20% were seen once. Material for sequencing was blood, either unsorted or a sorted T cell fraction (not recorded which). These receptors were taken from a male donor with ankylosing spondylitis. Both conserved end residues are part of each CDR3. D genes are given only for firm matches. Expanded clones are given a class, and other clones once, few, many or no size at all.

cdr3_nt	cdr3_aa	d_call	clone_size	j_call	v_call
TGTGCCAGCAGACCAGACAGGGTATCATACGAGCAGTACTTC	CASRPDRVSYEQYF	TRBD1	many	TRBJ2-7	TRBV6-2/TRBV6-3
TGTGCCACCAGTGACCCATCCCCCGGGACAGGGGCCGGGGAGCTGTTTTTT	CATSDPSPGTGAGELFF	TRBD1	few	TRBJ2-2	TRBV24-1
TGTGCCAGCAGCCCACCGGGACAGAGTAGGTACGAGCAGTACTTC	CASSPPGQSRYEQYF	TRBD1	-	TRBJ2-7	TRBV6-2/TRBV6-3
TGCGCCAGCAGCCAGGGCCAGGGAAGCACAGATACGCAGTATTTT	CASSQGQGSTDTQYF	-	few	TRBJ2-3	TRBV4-1
TGTGCCAGCAGCCAAGATGCCCCGGGGGCTGCGAGTGGGACCGGGGAGCTGTTTTTT	CASSQDAPGAASGTGELFF	-	-	TRBJ2-2	TRBV4-2
TGTGCCAGCAGCCAAGATCTGGTAGCGACGCAGTATTTT	CASSQDLVATQYF	-	few	TRBJ2-3	TRBV4-2
TGTGCCAGCAGTTACTCAACCGATAGCAATCAGCCCCAGCATTTT	CASSYSTDSNQPQHF	-	-	TRBJ1-5	TRBV6-5
TGTGCCAGCAGCCCAGGACAGAGCTCCTATAATTCACCCCTCCACTTT	CASSPGQSSYNSPLHF	-	once	TRBJ1-6	TRBV4-2
TGCAGTGCTAGAAATCCGGGACTCCTCTACGAGCAGTACTTC	CSARNPGLLYEQYF	-	-	TRBJ2-7	TRBV20-1
TGTGCCAGCAGCTTAGTTGCCGGTTACTACGAGCAGTACTTC	CASSLVAGYYEQYF	-	-	TRBJ2-7	TRBV7-9
TGTGCCAGCAGTTTTGTACTAGCGGGGTCCTACGAGCAGTACTTC	CASSFVLAGSYEQYF	TRBD2	-	TRBJ2-7	TRBV12-3/TRBV12-4
TGTGCCAGCAGCTTGCTTGGCGGAAGCACAGATACGCAGTATTTT	CASSLLGGSTDTQYF	-	many	TRBJ2-3	TRBV28
TGCGCCAGCAGCTTGGTTAGCGGGAGTGGGAATGAGCAGTTCTTC	CASSLVSGSGNEQFF	TRBD2	-	TRBJ2-1	TRBV5-1
TGTGCCAGCAGTCAGATTAGGCGCCCGGACAGGTTTGCCTACGAGCAGTACTTC	CASSQIRRPDRFAYEQYF	TRBD1	-	TRBJ2-7	TRBV6-1
TGTGCCAGCAGTTACTGCGCTCCGGGACAGGGAGCGTGCGAGCAGTACTTC	CASSYCAPGQGACEQYF	TRBD1	-	TRBJ2-7	TRBV6-5
TGTGCCTCAAACACGGACAGGGGCTACAATGAGCAGTTCTTC	CASNTDRGYNEQFF	TRBD1	once	TRBJ2-1	TRBV15
TGTGCCAGCAGCCCAAGGACAGCGACCGGGGAGCTGTTTTTT	CASSPRTATGELFF	-	many	TRBJ2-2	TRBV7-2
TGTGCCAGCAGTTTATCAGGGGGTCCCCAGCATTTT	CASSLSGGPQHF	-	few	TRBJ1-5	TRBV27
TGTGCCAGCAGTGACCCAGGTATAGGCATTCAGTACTTC	CASSDPGIGIQYF	-	-	TRBJ2-4	TRBV6-1
TGTGCCAGCAGCTCGGCCGGACAGTCATTCAATGAGCAGTTCTTC	CASSSAGQSFNEQFF	-	few	TRBJ2-1	TRBV11-3
TGTGCCATCAGTGGGGAGCTAGCGGGATTTGGTGAGCAGTTCTTC	CAISGELAGFGEQFF	TRBD2	few	TRBJ2-1	TRBV10-3
TGTGCCAGCAGCTTTGGTTCAGAAGGTGAGCAGTTCTTC	CASSFGSEGEQFF	-	-	TRBJ2-1	TRBV11-2
TGTGCCAGCAGGTTCCAGGTCAGCAGTGAAAAACTGTTTTTT	CASRFQVSSEKLFF	-	few	TRBJ1-4	TRBV28
TGTGCCAGCAGTCCCGGGGGGACAGGAGCTCAGCCCCAGCATTTT	CASSPGGTGAQPQHF	TRBD1	few	TRBJ1-5	TRBV28
TGTGCCAGCAGCCAATTTCCCTCATCGGGCTACGAGCAGTACTTC	CASSQFPSSGYEQYF	-	few	TRBJ2-7	TRBV3-1
TGTGCCAGCAGCCTCCCCGGGACAGGTCTTGGGGTGGCCGGGGAGCTGTTTTTT	CASSLPGTGLGVAGELFF	TRBD1	-	TRBJ2-2	TRBV4-2
TGTGCCAGCAGTGAATGGGGGACAGGAGCCTACGAGCAGTACTTC	CASSEWGTGAYEQYF	TRBD1	many	TRBJ2-7	TRBV25-1
TGCGCCAGCAGCGTAACTAGCGGGAGCTCAGATACGCAGTATTTT	CASSVTSGSSDTQYF	TRBD2	few	TRBJ2-3	TRBV5-1
TGCAGCGGCGACAGGGACAATGAGCAGTTCTTC	CSGDRDNEQFF	TRBD1	-	TRBJ2-1	TRBV29-1
TGTGCCAGTTCAGTAGGTCGTTGGCGAAGTTCCTACAATGAGCAGTTCTTC	CASSVGRWRSSYNEQFF	-	-	TRBJ2-1	TRBV19
TGCGCCAGCAGCGCGACAGTACAACTACAATCGGGTGAGCAGTTCTTC	CASSATVQLQSGEQFF	-	many	TRBJ2-1	TRBV5-1
TGTGCCAGCAGTTCCCCAGGGGGGTCTGTCTCCTACGAGCAGTACTTC	CASSSPGGSVSYEQYF	-	-	TRBJ2-7	TRBV28
TGTGCCAGCAGCTGGTACAGGGGGCAGAAAGGAGTCGGTGAAAAACTGTTTTTT	CASSWYRGQKGVGEKLFF	TRBD1	-	TRBJ1-4	TRBV11-2
TGTGCCAGCAGCCCAGGACTAGCGTCCGCCTACGAGCAGTACTTC	CASSPGLASAYEQYF	TRBD2	-	TRBJ2-7	TRBV11-2
TGTGCCAGCAGCTTAAGGGGACTAGCGGGAGGGGCAGATACGCAGTATTTT	CASSLRGLAGGADTQYF	TRBD2	few	TRBJ2-3	TRBV7-2
TGCAGTGCCCACTCGGCGGTTCTACATCAGCCCCAGCATTTT	CSAHSAVLHQPQHF	-	-	TRBJ1-5	TRBV20-1
TGTGCGGTGGGGCCGACAGGGTACGAGCAGTACTTC	CAVGPTGYEQYF	TRBD1	few	TRBJ2-7	TRBV6-2/TRBV6-3
TGTGCCAGCAGCCAAGATCCTAGCGGGAGACAAAATGAGCAGTTCTTC	CASSQDPSGRQNEQFF	TRBD2	-	TRBJ2-1	TRBV4-2
TGCAGTGCTAGGCGGGACAGCCTCGCTACCGGGGAGCTGTTTTTT	CSARRDSLATGELFF	-	-	TRBJ2-2	TRBV20-1
TGCAGTGCTAGAGATTCTGGCAACAGGGCGTATTCACCCCTCCACTTT	CSARDSGNRAYSPLHF	-	many	TRBJ1-6	TRBV20-1
TGTGCCAGCAGCCCAGCCGGGACTAGCGGGACCTACGAGCAGTACTTC	CASSPAGTSGTYEQYF	TRBD2	-	TRBJ2-7	TRBV3-1
TGTGCCAGCAGCCAAGATACGGCGGGACACCAAGAGACCCAGTACTTC	CASSQDTAGHQETQYF	-	-	TRBJ2-5	TRBV3-1
TGTGCCAGCGTGGGGTTCTCCTACAATGAGCAGTTCTTC	CASVGFSYNEQFF	-	many	TRBJ2-1	TRBV3-1
TGCAGCGTCGGGGGCCATGCTGCGAGTTACTACAATGAGCAGTTCTTC	CSVGGHAASYYNEQFF	-	-	TRBJ2-1	TRBV20-1
TGTGCCAGCAGCACGCAGTTCTTC	CASSTQFF	-	-	TRBJ2-1	TRBV12-3/TRBV12-4
TGCAGTGCTAGCCCACAGGGTGGCGGTAATTCACCCCTCCACTTT	CSASPQGGGNSPLHF	-	-	TRBJ1-6	TRBV20-1
TGCAGTGCTAGCGGGATAGGGTCAGAGACCCAGTACTTC	CSASGIGSETQYF	-	-	TRBJ2-5	TRBV20-1
TGTGCCATCAGTGGCTCCGTAGGTTCCGGGGCCAACGTCCTGACTTTC	CAISGSVGSGANVLTF	-	-	TRBJ2-6	TRBV10-3
TGTGCCAGCAGCCAAGATGGGGGGACAGGGGAAATCTACGAGCAGTACTTC	CASSQDGGTGEIYEQYF	TRBD1	-	TRBJ2-7	TRBV4-2
TGTGCCAGCAGCTCCACAGGGGGCCTCAATGAGCAGTTCTTC	CASSSTGGLNEQFF	TRBD1	few	TRBJ2-1	TRBV11-3
TGCAGTGCTGCTAGCGAGGACGGCTACAATGAGCAGTTCTTC	CSAASEDGYNEQFF	-	-	TRBJ2-1	TRBV20-1
TGTGCCAGCAGTTCAGTGACAGGGGATTCATATAGCAATCAGCCCCAGCATTTT	CASSSVTGDSYSNQPQHF	TRBD1	-	TRBJ1-5	TRBV12-3/TRBV12-4
TGCGCCAGCAGCCAAGATTTCACTAGCGGGAGGAGCAGGTTTATCGACGAGCAGTACTTC	CASSQDFTSGRSRFIDEQYF	TRBD2	-	TRBJ2-7	TRBV4-1
TGTGCCAGCAGTTGGGACAGGGAAAATGAGCAGTTCTTC	CASSWDRENEQFF	TRBD1	-	TRBJ2-1	TRBV2